This record concerns one T cell receptor beta chain sequence. The CDR3 loop spans 15 amino acids. V was clipped by 8 bases and J by 0 bases, with 16 bases between them. In germline, CDR1 is SNHLY, CDR2 FYNNEI. In the source study's methods: Reference gene primer amplification yielded estimated nucleated cell counts. Sequenced by immunoSEQ multiplex PCR; TCRdb stores in-frame clones only, minus some. For V, J and clone size, that table is used; D and trimming come from the DNA. The data hold about 200,000 clones, with 90% observed a single time. The data belong to a study of blood T cell repertoires in COVID-19. Overall study: Sample material is recorded as cDNA or gDNA derived from T cells, B-cell-depleted T cells, or PBMCs.

Sequencing was performed on peripheral blood. This chain links TRBV2 with TRBJ1-1, with unresolved D. The sequence came from a man aged 50 to 59 with acute or convalescent COVID-19. The CDR3 loop reads CASGPGQSMNTEAFF. CDR3 coding DNA: TGTGCCAGCGGGCCAGGCCAGAGCATGAACACTGAAGCTTTCTTT.